These T cell receptor beta chains were read from a single sample in a study of T cell clones after liver transplantation. Profiling relied on immunoSEQ multiplex PCR, and the TCRdb table lists in-frame clones only, not all of them. The table lists roughly 56,000 clones, roughly 74% of them singletons. The source was CD4+ T cells from blood, collected more than 52 months after liver transplant. These receptors originate from a human patient who received a liver transplant. Some T cells may have originated in the graft donor. Each CDR3 is given with its conserved first and last residue. A D gene is named only where the DNA matches it firmly. Part of the rows lack a size; the others show once, few, many or a class for expanded clones.

TRBV5-1,NA,once,TRBJ2-3,TGCGCCAGCAGCCGGGGTTCTAGCACAGATACGCAGTATTTT,CASSRGSSTDTQYF
TRBV28,NA,NA,TRBJ1-2,TGTGCCAGCAGTTTTAGGAAGGATAACTATGGCTACACCTTC,CASSFRKDNYGYTF
TRBV2,TRBD1,NA,TRBJ2-7,TGTGCCAGCAGTGGTAGGACAGGGTTGCGTGAGCAGTACTTC,CASSGRTGLREQYF
TRBV30,TRBD1,NA,TRBJ1-2,TGTGCCTGGACCCAGGGACAGGGGAGCGGCTACACCTTC,CAWTQGQGSGYTF
TRBV10-1,TRBD2,NA,TRBJ2-1,TGCGCCAGCAGTCCATTAGGACTAGCGGGGGGGCAGGGTGAGCAGTTCTTC,CASSPLGLAGGQGEQFF
TRBV27,NA,NA,TRBJ2-3,TGTGCCAGCAGTTTCAGGCGTACAGATACGCAGTATTTT,CASSFRRTDTQYF
TRBV28,NA,NA,TRBJ1-6,TGTGCCAGCAGACCTACAGGGCGTAATTCACCCCTCCACTTT,CASRPTGRNSPLHF
TRBV19,NA,NA,TRBJ1-2,TGTGCCAGTAGTATAGATCACAGGAACGACGGCTACACCTTC,CASSIDHRNDGYTF
TRBV19,TRBD1,NA,TRBJ1-3,TGTGCCAGTAGTGCCCGACAGGGGAAAGCTGGAAACACCATATATTTT,CASSARQGKAGNTIYF
TRBV6-1,NA,NA,TRBJ1-4,TGTGCCAGCAGTGAAGGAAGCCTTAATGAAAAACTGTTTTTT,CASSEGSLNEKLFF
TRBV28,NA,NA,TRBJ1-2,TGTGCCTGTTTGGGGCAGGGGTATGGCTACACCTTC,CACLGQGYGYTF
TRBV5-5,NA,NA,TRBJ1-2,TGTGCCAGCAGCTTGGTAGTGGGCTACACCTTC,CASSLVVGYTF
TRBV10-3,NA,NA,TRBJ2-7,TGTGCCATCAGTGGTACAGGTTCCTACGAGCAGTACTTC,CAISGTGSYEQYF
TRBV5-1,NA,NA,TRBJ1-1,TGCGCCAGCAGCCTGGGGAGAGCACCGGGGAACACTGAAGCTTTCTTT,CASSLGRAPGNTEAFF
TRBV6-1,TRBD1,NA,TRBJ2-1,TGTGCCAGCAGTGAGGCGCCCAGGGGGCCCTACAATGAGCAGTTCTTC,CASSEAPRGPYNEQFF
TRBV6-9,NA,NA,TRBJ1-6,TGTGCCAGCAGTTATTCGGAATGGGGAGGGTTTTATAATTCACCCCTCCACTTT,CASSYSEWGGFYNSPLHF
TRBV2,NA,NA,TRBJ2-7,TGTGCCAGCAGCCCGGGACCCCACTACGAGCAGTACTTC,CASSPGPHYEQYF
TRBV7-2,TRBD1,NA,TRBJ2-2,TGTGCCAGCAGCCAAGGACAGGGGAACACCGGGGAGCTGTTTTTT,CASSQGQGNTGELFF
TRBV5-1,TRBD1,few,TRBJ2-4,TGCGCCAGCAGCCTGGGAGGGACAGGGAAAAACATTCAGTACTTC,CASSLGGTGKNIQYF
TRBV4-1,TRBD1,few,TRBJ2-1,TGCGCCAGCAGCCAAGATTTAAGGACAGGGGTTTCCGATGAGCAGTTCTTC,CASSQDLRTGVSDEQFF
TRBV27,NA,NA,TRBJ2-7,TGTGCCAGCACTTGGGGCAGGGGCTCCTACGAGCAGTACTTC,CASTWGRGSYEQYF
TRBV6-6,NA,few,TRBJ1-6,TGTGCCAGCAGTTACCCGGGACGGACCAATTCACCCCTCCACTTT,CASSYPGRTNSPLHF
TRBV5-6,NA,NA,TRBJ1-5,TGTGCCAGCAGCTCCGGGCAGGGCAATCAGCCCCAGCATTTT,CASSSGQGNQPQHF
TRBV11-2,NA,NA,TRBJ2-3,TGTGCCAGCAGCTTAGATCAATTTGGGGGCACAGATACGCAGTATTTT,CASSLDQFGGTDTQYF
TRBV19,TRBD1,few,TRBJ2-6,TGTGCCAGTAGGGGGACAGGCCGGCTCTCTGGGGCCAACGTCCTGACTTTC,CASRGTGRLSGANVLTF
TRBV27,NA,NA,TRBJ1-1,TGTGCCAGCAGTTTATCGATAAGGGATTTTAGGACTTTCTTT,CASSLSIRDFRTFF
TRBV30,NA,NA,TRBJ2-5,TGTGCCTGGCAACTCAGGGAGACCCAGTACTTC,CAWQLRETQYF
TRBV5-6,TRBD2,NA,TRBJ2-1,TGTGCCAGCAGCATTAGCGGGGGGGCCAGGAATGAGCAGTTCTTC,CASSISGGARNEQFF
TRBV4-2,NA,NA,TRBJ1-1,TGTGCCAGCAGCCAAGACGCCGGGACTGAAGCTTTCTTT,CASSQDAGTEAFF
TRBV9,TRBD2,NA,TRBJ2-3,TGTGCCAGCAGCACTGGGACTAGCGGGGGAACAGATACGCAGTATTTT,CASSTGTSGGTDTQYF
TRBV6-1,TRBD2,NA,TRBJ2-3,TGTGCCAGCAGTGAAGAACTAGCGGGGGCACCGGGTACAGATACGCAGTATTTT,CASSEELAGAPGTDTQYF
TRBV2,TRBD1,NA,TRBJ2-3,TGTGCCAGCAGTGTGGCCCGACAGGGGGTGTCAGATACGCAGTATTTT,CASSVARQGVSDTQYF
TRBV5-4,NA,NA,TRBJ2-7,TGTGCCAGCAGCTTGGACGGGAGCGGCTCCTACGAGCAGTACTTC,CASSLDGSGSYEQYF
TRBV6-5,NA,NA,TRBJ2-7,TGTTCTGCAACTAGCACCTCCTACGAGCAGTACTTC,CSATSTSYEQYF
TRBV4-2,NA,NA,TRBJ1-3,TGTGCCAGCAGCCAAGAAATTGCGGGACCGATCAGCTCTGGAAACACCATATATTTT,CASSQEIAGPISSGNTIYF
TRBV5-6,NA,NA,TRBJ2-7,TGTGCCAGCAGCTTGCCCGGGGGGCTCTACGAGCAGTACTTC,CASSLPGGLYEQYF
TRBV6-5,TRBD1,NA,TRBJ2-7,TGTGCCAGCAGTTACGCGGGACAGGGCTACGAGCAGTACTTC,CASSYAGQGYEQYF
TRBV27,NA,NA,TRBJ1-2,TGTGCCAGCAGCCCCCCCTTCGGACTTCCCGGCTATGGCTACACCTTC,CASSPPFGLPGYGYTF
TRBV7-6,NA,NA,TRBJ1-1,TGTGCCAGCAGCTTAGCGGGGAGCGGCAACACTGAAGCTTTCTTT,CASSLAGSGNTEAFF
TRBV19,NA,NA,TRBJ2-3,TGTGCCAGTAGTGAGCGAGCAGATACGCAGTATTTT,CASSERADTQYF
TRBV6-1,TRBD2,NA,TRBJ2-7,TGTGCCAGCAGTCCCGGGACTAGAGTCTACGAGCAGTACTTC,CASSPGTRVYEQYF
TRBV19,NA,NA,TRBJ1-4,TGTGCCAGTAGTACCCCAGGGAAAGGTTCTGAAAAACTGTTTTTT,CASSTPGKGSEKLFF
TRBV18,NA,NA,TRBJ1-2,TGTGCCAGCTCACCACCGGGCAGGGCCAGTGGCTACACCTTC,CASSPPGRASGYTF
TRBV6-1,NA,NA,TRBJ1-2,TGTGCCAGCAGTAAGGGGGGGTTTGGCTACACCTTC,CASSKGGFGYTF
TRBV4-1,NA,few,TRBJ2-5,TGCGCCAGCAGCCAAGTGGCCGAGGGGACCCAGTACTTC,CASSQVAEGTQYF
TRBV19,TRBD1,NA,TRBJ2-5,TGTGCCAGTAGTAGATCGACAGGGATACAAGAGACCCAGTACTTC,CASSRSTGIQETQYF
TRBV10-1,NA,few,TRBJ2-2,TGCGCCAGCAGACAGGGTGTTAATGCCGGGGAGCTGTTTTTT,CASRQGVNAGELFF
TRBV30,NA,NA,TRBJ1-1,TGTGCCTGGAGCCCACAGGTTGAAGCTTTCTTT,CAWSPQVEAFF
TRBV7-2,TRBD2,NA,TRBJ2-1,TGTGCCAGCAGCTTAGCGGTAGCGCGGGGGGGCTATAATGAGCAGTTCTTC,CASSLAVARGGYNEQFF
TRBV5-1,TRBD1,NA,TRBJ1-5,TGCGCCAGCAGCTTGGCCGGGACAGGGGACCAGCCCCAGCATTTT,CASSLAGTGDQPQHF
TRBV2,TRBD2,NA,TRBJ2-2,TGTGCCAGCACCGTCGGGACTAGCGGGGGGGCCACCGGGGAGCTGTTTTTT,CASTVGTSGGATGELFF
TRBV18,NA,NA,TRBJ1-2,TGTGCCAGCTCATCTGCCTTTGGGGATGGCTACACCTTC,CASSSAFGDGYTF
TRBV6-6,NA,NA,TRBJ2-7,TGTGCCAGCAGTTACTCGAGGGATTACGAGCAGTACTTC,CASSYSRDYEQYF